These 28 T cell receptor beta chains share one sample of origin, sequenced in a study of a mutant IDH1 vaccine in newly diagnosed glioma. No antigen has been identified for these receptors. Measured with immunoSEQ multiplex PCR; TCRdb has only the in-frame clones, and not every one. Counted here are some 70,000 clones, about four fifths occurring once; the ten biggest clones make up less than 15%. Sample time point: week 35, safety follow-up. Every single dose of the vaccine, 300 ug of mutant IDH1 20-mer peptide, came with topical imiquimod. The source material was PBMCs, sampled from a glioma patient whose treatment included an IDH1 peptide vaccine. The receptors come from a man between 18 and 29 years old with glioma.

This clone showed up just a few times. The chain carries TRBV27 and TRBJ1-2, with TRBD1 matching over 12 bases. With V trimmed by 6 bases and J by 7 bases, 12 bases remained unmatched. This CDR3 is 16 amino acids long. Germline CDR1 is MNHEY and CDR2 is SMNVEV (reference sequence). The CDR3 loop is CASSLLGTGGASGYTF. CDR3 coding DNA: TGTGCCAGCAGCCTTCTTGGGACAGGGGGCGCCTCTGGCTACACCTTC.

The genes are TRBV5-4 and TRBJ2-1; no definite D call. CDR3 size: 13 residues. Germline CDR1 SGHNT, CDR2 YYREEE (reference sequence). Trimming took off 2 bases at V and 8 bases at J, with 11 bases between the two ends. The CDR3 region has the DNA TGTGCCAGCAGCTTCGGCTTGATCGATGAGCAGTTCTTC. It codes for CASSFGLIDEQFF.

A few counts support this clone. This chain joins TRBV10-3 and TRBJ1-2; D may be TRBD1 (5 bases). CDR3 length: 17 amino acids. Germline lookup yields CDR1 ENHRY and CDR2 SYGVKD. The V end lost 1 base, the J end lost 1 base, and 16 bases lay between the germline ends. CDR3 sequence reads: CAISELGGRPDNYGYTF. The CDR3 bases are TGTGCCATCAGTGAGTTGGGGGGGAGGCCGGATAACTATGGCTACACCTTC.

This chain connects TRBV7-8 to TRBJ1-1; unclear D gene. CDR3 length equals 14 residues. Germline V gives CDR1 SGHVS, CDR2 FQNEAQ. Trimming took off 6 bases at V and 0 bases at J, with 11 bases between the two ends. The CDR3 spells CASSSRRLNTEAFF. CDR3 in DNA: TGTGCCAGCAGTTCTAGACGTCTGAACACTGAAGCTTTCTTT.

The V gene is TRBV6-1, the J gene TRBJ1-2; D uncertain. The CDR3 totals 14 residues. V was clipped by 9 bases and J by 5 bases, with 19 bases between them. Germline CDR1 MNHNS, CDR2 SASEGT. The CDR3, as DNA: TGTGCCAGTACTTTGGTCGACGCGGGGTATGGCTACACCTTC. Residues: CASTLVDAGYGYTF.

The chain links TRBV2 to TRBJ2-7; 7 bases line up with TRBD2. Germline V CDR1 and CDR2: SNHLY, FYNNEI. With V trimmed by 9 bases and J by 2 bases, 10 bases remained unmatched. The CDR3 extends over 14 amino acids. For the CDR3, the DNA is TGTGCCAGTATACTCCGGGACTACGCCTACGAGCAGTACTTC. It specifies CASILRDYAYEQYF. Full variable domain (missing parts from reference TRBV2 and TRBJ2-7): EPEVTQTPSHQVTQMGQEVILRCVPISNHLYFYWYRQILGQKVEFLVSFYNNEISEKSEIFDDQFSVERPDGSNFTLKIRSTKLEDSAMYFCASILRDYAYEQYFGPGTRLTVT.

This chain connects TRBV9 to TRBJ1-1; perhaps TRBD1 as D (5 bases). V was trimmed by 3 bases and J by 0 bases, leaving 12 bases between them. The CDR3 consists of 15 residues. CDR1 and CDR2 (germline): SGDLS, YYNGEE. DNA of the CDR3: TGTGCCAGCAGCGCGGAAGGACACATGAACACTGAAGCTTTCTTT. This gives the protein CASSAEGHMNTEAFF.

The V and J genes are TRBV2 and TRBJ1-1, with D perhaps TRBD1 (5 bases). Germline values: CDR1 SNHLY, CDR2 FYNNEI. Deletions cut 6 bases from V and 11 bases from J, with 13 bases between. The CDR3 is made up of 11 amino acids. CDR3 in amino acids: CASSSRGDAFF. The CDR3 DNA sequence: TGTGCCAGCAGCTCTAGGGGCGACGCTTTCTTT.

V is TRBV2 and J is TRBJ2-7; 8 bases match TRBD1. With 7 bases clipped from V and 5 bases from J, the junction kept 7 bases outside the gene matches. Germline V lookup: CDR1 SNHLY, CDR2 FYNNEI. The CDR3 runs to 13 residues. The CDR3 region has the DNA TGTGCCAGCATGGGACAGGAGGAGGACGAGCAGTACTTC. Its protein product is CASMGQEEDEQYF. Filled out from reference TRBV2 and TRBJ2-7, the complete variable domain reads EPEVTQTPSHQVTQMGQEVILRCVPISNHLYFYWYRQILGQKVEFLVSFYNNEISEKSEIFDDQFSVERPDGSNFTLKIRSTKLEDSAMYFCASMGQEEDEQYFGPGTRLTVT.

The chain combines TRBV5-4 with TRBJ2-2; D is ambiguous. Trimming shortened V by 3 bases and J by 3 bases, and 12 bases separated the two germline ends. The CDR3 is 15 residues long. Germline CDR1 reads SGHNT; CDR2 reads YYREEE (reference sequence). The CDR3 sequence: CASSSGDGDTGELFF. Written as DNA, the CDR3 is TGTGCCAGCAGCTCTGGAGATGGTGACACCGGGGAGCTGTTTTTT.

This clone is a singleton in its sample. V gene TRBV28 combines with J gene TRBJ1-2, with 11 bases fitting TRBD1. After removal of 6 bases from V and 4 bases from J, the junction contained 7 bases not matched to a gene. Germline loops: CDR1 MDHEN, CDR2 SYDVKM. The length of the CDR3 is 15 residues. CDR3 nucleotides: TGTGCCAGCAGAGACCTGGACAGGGGGCCCTATGGCTACACCTTC. Its protein product is CASRDLDRGPYGYTF.

This clone showed up just a few times. The chain employs TRBV9 and TRBJ1-2, with D unresolved. The CDR3 length is 16 residues. V was cut by 0 bases and J by 2 bases, with 14 bases left in between. Per germline, CDR1 SGDLS and CDR2 YYNGEE. CDR3 sequence reads: CASSVEELPANYGYTF. The CDR3 coding sequence is TGTGCCAGCAGCGTAGAGGAGTTGCCCGCCAACTATGGCTACACCTTC.

The V and J genes are TRBV19 and TRBJ1-5; D ambiguous. The CDR3 extends over 16 amino acids. The germline gives CDR1 LNHDA, CDR2 SQIVND (reference sequence). Trimming stripped 8 bases from V and 2 bases from J, with 19 bases between. In DNA, the CDR3 is TGTGCCAGTCATTCCCTATCGAGATTTCGCAATCAGCCCCAGCATTTT. The encoded protein is CASHSLSRFRNQPQHF.

The chain has TRBV5-4 and TRBJ2-3; the D gene could be TRBD1 or TRBD2 (6 bases each). This CDR3 is built from 15 residues. In germline, CDR1 is SGHNT, CDR2 YYREEE (reference sequence). V was trimmed by 2 bases and J by 4 bases, leaving 14 bases between them. The CDR3 spells CASSLPGAGADTQYF. In nucleotides, the CDR3 is TGTGCCAGCAGCTTACCGGGGGCAGGAGCAGATACGCAGTATTTT.

The chain recombines TRBV5-6 with TRBJ1-2, with D possibly being TRBD1 (5 bases). CDR1 SGHDT and CDR2 YYEEEE come from the germline V gene. Trimming shortened V by 7 bases and J by 7 bases, and 17 bases separated the two germline ends. This CDR3 region has 13 residues. CDR3 residues: CASSPLGGSGYTF. The CDR3 DNA is TGTGCCAGCTCCCCCCTGGGGGGGTCTGGCTACACCTTC. Together with reference TRBV5-6 and TRBJ1-2, the CDR3 gives the full variable domain: DAGVTQSPTHLIKTRGQQVTLRCSPKSGHDTVSWYQQALGQGPQFIFQYYEEEERQRGNFPDRFSGHQFPNYSSELNVNALLLGDSALYLCASSPLGGSGYTFGSGTRLTVV.

This chain joins TRBV25-1 and TRBJ1-1; D is uncertain. Germline CDR1 MGHDK, CDR2 SYGVNS. The CDR3 runs 14 residues. Trimming stripped 1 base from V and 6 bases from J, with 12 bases between. The CDR3 sequence is CASSELHSGAEAFF. CDR3 in DNA: TGTGCCAGCAGTGAATTGCACAGTGGAGCTGAAGCTTTCTTT. The variable domain in full, with the rest retrieved from reference TRBV25-1 and TRBJ1-1, is EADIYQTPRYLVIGTGKKITLECSQTMGHDKMYWYQQDPGMELHLIHYSYGVNSTEKGDLSSESTVSRIRTEHFPLTLESARPSHTSQYLCASSELHSGAEAFFGQGTRLTVV.

This chain joins TRBV5-1 and TRBJ1-1, with 7 bases aligning to TRBD1. Germline CDR1 SGHRS, CDR2 YFSETQ. This CDR3 is built from 16 residues. V was clipped by 0 bases and J by 2 bases; unmatched bases: 7. CDR3 region: CASSLAGGALNTEAFF. The CDR3 DNA sequence: TGCGCCAGCAGCTTGGCAGGGGGGGCGCTTAACACTGAAGCTTTCTTT.

This chain uses TRBV4-3 with TRBJ1-5; D might be TRBD1 (5 bases). Germline V gene sequence: CDR1 LGHNA, CDR2 YSLEER. The V gene lost 0 bases and the J gene lost 5 bases, with 8 bases spanning the gap. There are 14 residues in the CDR3. The CDR3 region is CASSQDLRDQPQHF. The DNA of the CDR3 is TGCGCCAGCAGCCAAGATCTCAGGGATCAGCCCCAGCATTTT.

This clone was seen once. The V gene is TRBV11-2, the J gene TRBJ2-1; maybe TRBD1 (5 bases). The CDR3 contains 14 residues. Trimming removed 1 base from V and 3 bases from J, with 7 bases in between. Germline loops: CDR1 SGHAT, CDR2 FQNNGV. CDR3 sequence: CASSLVDSYNEQFF. The CDR3 bases are TGTGCCAGCAGCTTAGTTGACAGCTACAATGAGCAGTTCTTC.

V is TRBV7-9 and J is TRBJ2-3; perhaps D is TRBD1 or TRBD2 (5 bases each). Germline CDR1 is SEHNR and CDR2 is FQNEAQ (reference sequence). Trimming pared 3 bases from V and 3 bases from J, leaving 13 bases between. The CDR3 contains 15 residues. CDR3 sequence (DNA): TGTGCCAGCAGCTTCCCGGGACGGACGACAGATACGCAGTATTTT. Its translation: CASSFPGRTTDTQYF.

V usage is TRBV7-2 and J usage is TRBJ2-7; 7 positions agree with TRBD1. The germline gives CDR1 SGHTA, CDR2 FQGNSA. Losses at the gene ends were 7 bases for V and 2 bases for J; bases not matched to a gene: 8. The CDR3 covers 14 residues. CDR3 in amino acids: CASNAQGVAYEQYF. CDR3 in DNA: TGTGCCAGCAACGCTCAGGGGGTGGCCTACGAGCAGTACTTC.

This chain connects TRBV27 to TRBJ2-1; no clear D. The CDR3 contains 16 residues. Trimming removed 5 bases from V and 0 bases from J, with 14 bases in between. From germline, CDR1 is MNHEY and CDR2 SMNVEV (reference sequence). CDR3 sequence reads: CASSDLFRSSYNEQFF. CDR3 coding DNA: TGTGCCAGCAGTGACCTATTTAGGAGCTCCTACAATGAGCAGTTCTTC.

The V gene is TRBV6-1, the J gene TRBJ1-2; D is undetermined. Deletions cut 3 bases from V and 8 bases from J, with 19 bases between. This CDR3 is 15 amino acids long. The germline V gene encodes CDR1 MNHNS and CDR2 SASEGT. This chain's CDR3 is CASSDVGAAIGGYTF. The CDR3 DNA is TGTGCCAGCAGTGATGTTGGAGCGGCAATCGGGGGCTACACCTTC.

This chain connects TRBV29-1 to TRBJ2-1; no definite D call. Germline CDR1 SQVTM, CDR2 ANQGSEA. The CDR3 is 13 residues long. V was trimmed by 1 base and J by 7 bases, leaving 11 bases between them. CDR3 in amino acids: CSVEAPRRNEQFF. DNA for the CDR3: TGCAGCGTTGAAGCCCCACGCCGAAATGAGCAGTTCTTC.

The V call is TRBV10-3, the J call TRBJ2-2, with 9 bases identical to TRBD1. The V gene's germline CDR1 is ENHRY and CDR2 SYGVKD. This CDR3 has 16 residues. Germline trimming cut 8 bases from V and 2 bases from J; bases unmatched to any gene: 9. The CDR3 sequence is CAIPWDRESNTGELFF. Here the CDR3 DNA reads TGTGCCATCCCCTGGGACAGGGAATCCAACACCGGGGAGCTGTTTTTT.

CDR3 in DNA: TGTGCCAGCAGCTTAGGGAGGGACTATGGCTACACCTTC. Residues: CASSLGRDYGYTF. The chain uses TRBV7-2 and TRBJ1-2; D is unclear. CDR1 and CDR2 from the germline V gene are SGHTA and FQGNSA. V gave up 1 base and J gave up 3 bases, with 6 bases separating them. This CDR3 has 13 amino acids.

The genes are TRBV11-3 and TRBJ2-5, with no clear D. The CDR3 is made up of 15 amino acids. Germline V CDR1 and CDR2: SGHNT, YENEEA. The V end lost 0 bases, the J end lost 4 bases, and 12 bases lay between the germline ends. CDR3 coding DNA: TGTGCCAGCAGCTTAGACGTCCGTCCCCCAGAGACCCAGTACTTC. Amino acids: CASSLDVRPPETQYF. The variable domain in full, completed from reference TRBV11-3 and TRBJ2-5, reads EAGVVQSPRYKIIEKKQPVAFWCNPISGHNTLYWYLQNLGQGPELLIRYENEEAVDDSQLPKDRFSAERLKGVDSTLKIQPAELGDSAVYLCASSLDVRPPETQYFGPGTRLLVL.

CDR3 DNA sequence: TGTGCCTGGAGCGGATTTGTAAGCTTCGGGACGGTTAGATCCTACGAGCAGTACTTC. Translating gives CAWSGFVSFGTVRSYEQYF. This chain connects TRBV30 to TRBJ2-7; D could derive from TRBD1 or TRBD2 (5 bases each). The CDR3 contains 19 residues. With 3 bases removed from V and 1 base from J, the gap between germline ends came to 28 bases. Germline V gene sequence: CDR1 GTSNPN, CDR2 SVGIG (reference sequence).